The entry that follows covers one T cell receptor beta chain sequence. This specimen comes from a study of cytomegalovirus exposure and HLA in healthy donors. The PCR made use of 60 Vbeta and 13 Jbeta primers. Method: immunoSEQ multiplex PCR; TCRdb's copy keeps in-frame clones and lacks some. The sample lists approximately 110,000 clones, under 80% occurring once. Sequencing was done on a sample of PBMCs. The sequence was collected from a woman aged 55-70 years in good health and CMV-seropositive.

For the CDR3, the DNA is TGTGCCAGCTCACCCACTAGCGGGAGTGGTGAGCAGTTCTTC. It yields the protein CASSPTSGSGEQFF. The rearrangement links TRBV18 to TRBJ2-1; 11 bases agree with TRBD2. Germline CDR1 and CDR2: KGHSH and LQKENI. Germline trimming cut 3 bases from V and 9 bases from J; bases unmatched to any gene: 4. The CDR3 runs to 14 residues.